This T cell receptor (beta chain) was recovered during a study of cytomegalovirus exposure and HLA in healthy donors. Study results and limitations: Fewer N-insertions than the approximately 700-donor mean were reportedly shown by an Asian-associated ancestry cluster in a later analysis. Excluded: some indistinguishable V segments such as TRBV6-2 and TRBV6-3.

Notes on this clone: Its antigen is unidentified. One end of the junction varies from germline; a read error may be responsible.

The PCR contained 60 Vbeta and 13 Jbeta primers. Sequencing used immunoSEQ multiplex PCR; TCRdb keeps in-frame clones, though not all of them. This table has hundreds of thousands of clones, approximately 82% appearing once. The CDR3 loop spans 11 amino acids. Per the germline V gene, CDR1 is SEHNR and CDR2 is FQNEAQ (reference sequence). The donors, nominally healthy at sampling, likely had unrecorded immune exposures. The clonotype was recovered from a man younger than 35 in good health and CMV-seronegative. The chain joins TRBV7-9 to TRBJ2-7; 7 nucleotides align to TRBD1. Sequencing used PBMCs. CDR3 protein: CASSLQGQEAF. As DNA, the CDR3 is TGTGCCAGCAGCTTACAAGGACAGGAGGCTTTC.